Below, 16 T cell receptor beta chains from the same sample are listed, as sequenced in a study of blood T cells in healthy people across ages (dated by TCRdb to about 2015). The library was generated by 5' RACE. TCRdb shows the sequencer as Illumina HiSeq 2500. A second PCR of about 7 to 12 cycles was performed with a sample-barcoded 5' primer and a J-beta primer mix. The raw public reads went through TCRdb reprocessing: fastp at Q25, MiXCR clone calling, in-frame beta chains kept. Entries that share a CDR3 protein sequence are merged under the most common genes and DNA. The sample table holds around 1,700,000 distinct CDR3 sequences, of which roughly 30% were seen once. The ten largest account for 7.7% of the sample. Sequenced input: blood. The receptor source for this set is a woman younger than 45 in good health.

About this clonotype: This could be a read error, since a much larger clone is one nucleotide away. This chain links TRBV24-1 with TRBJ2-7; TRBD1 matches at 7 bases. The CDR3 covers 14 residues. V shed 3 bases, J shed 7 bases, and the junction held 8 bases outside the gene matches. Germline-derived CDR1 and CDR2 are KGHDR and SFDVKD. The CDR3 DNA sequence: TGTGCCACCAGTGATCACGACAGGGAGTATGAGCAGTACTTC. Amino acids: CATSDHDREYEQYF.

CDR3 nucleotide sequence: TGTGCCACCAGTGATCAAAAATCACTAGCGGGGGGCCGACTCTCCTACAATGAGCAGTTCTTC. This encodes CATSDQKSLAGGRLSYNEQFF. The chain combines TRBV24-1 with TRBJ2-1; 12 bases match TRBD2. In germline, CDR1 is KGHDR, CDR2 SFDVKD. The J segment lost 0 bases and the V segment lost 3 bases, leaving 14 bases of the junction unmatched. The CDR3 has 21 amino acids.

This clonotype was recorded at least ten times. This chain uses TRBV29-1 with TRBJ1-1; TRBD1 matches at 8 bases. The V gene's germline CDR1 is SQVTM and CDR2 ANQGSEA. J lost 3 bases, V lost 6 bases, and 0 bases had no gene match. The CDR3 runs to 11 residues. CDR3 DNA sequence: TGCAGCGTGGACAGGGACACTGAAGCTTTCTTT. Protein product: CSVDRDTEAFF.

This clonotype was seen a few times. The V and J genes are TRBV9 and TRBJ2-1; 11 nucleotides align to TRBD2. This CDR3 has 16 amino acids. The germline V gene encodes CDR1 SGDLS and CDR2 YYNGEE. Trimming removed 3 bases from V and 6 bases from J; junction bases left unmatched: 8. CDR3 protein: CASSDHPGTSGNEQFF. CDR3 nucleotides: TGTGCCAGCAGCGACCACCCCGGGACTAGCGGCAATGAGCAGTTCTTC.

The chain joins TRBV6-5 to TRBJ2-1, with D unresolved. The CDR3 loop spans 12 amino acids. V was pared by 6 bases and J by 8 bases, with 11 bases between. Germline loops: CDR1 MNHEY, CDR2 SVGAGI. In nucleotides, the CDR3 is TGTGCCAGCAGCCCTCATAGTGATGAGCAGTTCTTC. Translation gives CASSPHSDEQFF.

The chain combines TRBV20-1 with TRBJ1-6; TRBD1 aligns across 7 bases. V shed 4 bases and J 9 bases; nucleotides not matched to a gene: 3. The CDR3 extends over 12 amino acids. Germline V gene data show CDR1 as DFQATT and CDR2 as SNEGSKA (reference sequence). CDR3 sequence reads: CSANQGGSPLHF. DNA of the CDR3: TGCAGTGCTAACCAGGGGGGTTCACCCCTCCACTTT.

On this clonotype: A single base separates this from a much larger clone, so it may be a read error. This chain links TRBV5-5 with TRBJ2-7; 9 nucleotides match TRBD1. Germline V CDR1 and CDR2: SGHKS, YYEKEE (reference sequence). The CDR3 spans 15 residues. J lost 4 bases, V lost 4 bases, and 9 bases had no gene match. CDR3 DNA: TGTGCCAGCAGCCTGACTACGGACAGGGGATACGAGCAGTACTTC. It translates to CASSLTTDRGYEQYF.

The chain links TRBV19 to TRBJ1-1, with TRBD1 as a possible D gene (5 bases). The germline gives CDR1 LNHDA, CDR2 SQIVND (reference sequence). CDR3 size: 14 residues. The V gene lost 5 bases and the J gene lost 4 bases, with 14 bases spanning the gap. CDR3 in DNA: TGTGCCAGTAGTTGGGGCAGGATTAGCACTGAAGCTTTCTTT. Amino acids: CASSWGRISTEAFF.

The chain carries TRBV7-6 and TRBJ2-3; D tentatively fits TRBD1 or TRBD2 (5 bases each). Deletions cut 2 bases from V and 3 bases from J, with 12 bases between. CDR1 and CDR2 from the germline V gene are SGHVS and FNYEAQ. The CDR3 sequence is 15 residues long. The CDR3 coding sequence is TGTGCCAGCAGCTTAACTCAGGGAGCAACAGATACGCAGTATTTT. This gives the protein CASSLTQGATDTQYF.

Remarks on this clonotype: A much larger clone lies a single base off, so this may be a read error. The V gene is TRBV11-2, the J gene TRBJ2-4, with D unresolved. Germline values: CDR1 SGHAT, CDR2 FQNNGV. This CDR3 has 14 amino acids. CDR3 sequence (DNA): TGTGTCAGCAGCTTACATCGGGCCAAAAACATTCAGTACTTC. Its protein product is CVSSLHRAKNIQYF.

As for this clonotype: A much larger clone differs by one base, so this may be a read error. This rearrangement joins TRBV20-1 to TRBJ2-5, with D hard to call. Germline V gives CDR1 DFQATT, CDR2 SNEGSKA (reference sequence). The CDR3 loop spans 15 amino acids. The CDR3 sequence: CSAEDPVISQGTQYF. The CDR3 DNA reads as TGCAGTGCCGAAGACCCGGTGATAAGCCAAGGGACCCAGTACTTC.

There are a few counts of this clonotype. V usage is TRBV28 and J usage is TRBJ2-2; no clear D gene. Trimming left V 2 bases short and J 8 bases short, with 6 bases between. The CDR3 totals 12 residues. Germline lookup yields CDR1 MDHEN and CDR2 SYDVKM. The CDR3 nucleotides are TGTGCCAGCAGTTTACCCGGTGGGGAGCTGTTTTTT. Translating gives CASSLPGGELFF.

This clonotype was observed a handful of times. CDR3 DNA: TGTGCCAGCGTTCAAACCGGGGCCTCTGGGGCCAACGTCCTGACTTTC. It codes for CASVQTGASGANVLTF. The V and J genes are TRBV6-2 or TRBV6-3 and TRBJ2-6; D is possibly TRBD1 or TRBD2 (5 bases each). The CDR3 runs to 16 residues. Trimming removed 8 bases at V and 0 bases at J, with 14 bases between. The germline gives CDR1 MNHEY, CDR2 SVGEGT.

This clonotype was observed a few times. The genes are TRBV6-5 and TRBJ2-7; D call uncertain. The germline V gene has CDR1 MNHEY and CDR2 SVGAGI. This CDR3 is built from 13 residues. V shed 0 bases and J shed 4 bases, with 7 bases lying between them. In DNA, the CDR3 is TGTGCCAGCAGTTACTCGGACGGTTACGAGCAGTACTTC. Protein product: CASSYSDGYEQYF.

The chain links TRBV6-4 to TRBJ2-3; D possibly corresponds to TRBD1 (5 bases). Trimming left V 2 bases short and J 7 bases short, with 19 bases between. Germline loops: CDR1 MRHNA, CDR2 SNTAGT. The CDR3 loop spans 16 amino acids. CDR3 amino acids: CASSDHPGQLRNTQYF. The CDR3 DNA sequence: TGTGCCAGCAGTGACCATCCTGGACAACTTAGGAATACGCAGTATTTT.

This chain joins TRBV3-1 and TRBJ1-4; tentatively, D is TRBD1 (6 bases). Per the germline V gene, CDR1 is LGHDT and CDR2 is YNNKEL (reference sequence). V was clipped by 4 bases and J by 6 bases, with 15 bases between them. This CDR3 is built from 15 residues. The CDR3 DNA reads as TGTGCCAGCAGCCCTCCAACAGGGAAGGATGAAAAACTGTTTTTT. It encodes CASSPPTGKDEKLFF.